This entry lists 30 T cell receptor beta chains sequenced from one sample in a study of T-cell memory formation after mild COVID-19. One entry per CDR3 protein, called by TCRdb with MiXCR from the 5' RACE reads. Among some 340,000 distinct CDR3 sequences, over 10% were seen once, and the ten largest hold 20% to 25%. Sequenced sample: PBMCs or a T cell subset sorted from them (not recorded which). The receptor set was obtained from a young man who had mild COVID-19 (a few samples of this study predate the infection). Cell type and time point are not known.

This clonotype was found a few times. The genes are TRBV18 and TRBJ2-2; 9 bases fit TRBD1. Trimming at V came to 1 base and at J to 4 bases, leaving 4 bases not matched to a gene. CDR3 length equals 16 residues. Germline assignment: CDR1 KGHSH and CDR2 LQKENI. CDR3 amino acids: CASSPQNRGPTGELFF. Here the CDR3 DNA reads TGTGCCAGCTCACCACAGAACAGGGGGCCCACCGGGGAGCTGTTTTTT. Full variable domain (outside the CDR3, taken from reference TRBV18 and TRBJ2-2): NAGVMQNPRHLVRRRGQEARLRCSPMKGHSHVYWYRQLPEEGLKFMVYLQKENIIDESGMPKERFSAEFPKEGPSILRIQQVVRGDSAAYFCASSPQNRGPTGELFFGEGSRLTVL.

V gene TRBV29-1 combines with J gene TRBJ2-3; possibly TRBD1 or TRBD2 for D (5 bases each). Deletions cut 3 bases from V and 2 bases from J, with 9 bases between. The CDR3 has 13 amino acids. Germline V gives CDR1 SQVTM, CDR2 ANQGSEA. The CDR3 loop is CSVDRDLTDTQYF. CDR3 coding DNA: TGCAGCGTTGATCGGGACCTCACAGATACGCAGTATTTT.

This clonotype was recorded a few times. CDR3 in DNA: TGTGCCAGCAGCTTAAGTGCGGGGGAAACCTACGAGCAGTACTTC. Amino acid sequence: CASSLSAGETYEQYF. The chain couples TRBV7-2 to TRBJ2-7; 7 bases are a match to TRBD2. The ends lost 2 bases at V and 2 bases at J; junction bases unmatched: 6. In germline, CDR1 is SGHTA, CDR2 FQGNSA. CDR3 length equals 15 residues.

This CDR3 reads CSARRGTNQETQYF. The CDR3 DNA follows: TGCAGCGCCCGGAGGGGGACCAACCAAGAGACCCAGTACTTC. The genes are TRBV29-1 and TRBJ2-5; D may be TRBD1 or TRBD2 (6 bases each). Germline V gene sequence: CDR1 SQVTM, CDR2 ANQGSEA. The CDR3 sequence is 14 residues long. V was trimmed by 7 bases and J by 0 bases, leaving 15 bases between them. Filled out from reference TRBV29-1 and TRBJ2-5, the complete variable domain reads SAVISQKPSRDICQRGTSLTIQCQVDSQVTMMFWYRQQPGQSLTLIATANQGSEATYESGFVIDKFPISRPNLTFSTLTVSNMSPEDSSIYLCSARRGTNQETQYFGPGTRLLVL.

This CDR3 is CATSLRLAVGVDEQFF. The DNA for the CDR3 is TGTGCCACCAGCCTTCGACTAGCGGTAGGTGTCGATGAGCAGTTCTTC. The J gene is TRBJ2-1, the V gene TRBV15, with 9 bases fitting TRBD2. V lost 5 bases to trimming and J lost 8 bases; unmatched junction nucleotides: 13. In germline, CDR1 is LNHNV, CDR2 YYDKDF (reference sequence). This CDR3 spans 16 amino acids.

The table lists this clonotype with many counts. The V and J genes are TRBV2 and TRBJ2-1; maybe TRBD1 (5 bases). This CDR3 is built from 15 residues. V lost 2 bases, J lost 1 base, and 9 bases lay in between. Germline loops: CDR1 SNHLY, CDR2 FYNNEI. The CDR3 DNA reads as TGTGCCAGCAGTGAACAGGGCTATTCCTACAATGAGCAGTTCTTC. It codes for CASSEQGYSYNEQFF.

The rearrangement joins TRBV18 to TRBJ1-2; the match to TRBD1 covers 9 bases. The J segment lost 5 bases and the V segment lost 3 bases, leaving 10 bases of the junction unmatched. This CDR3 is 16 amino acids long. In germline, CDR1 is KGHSH, CDR2 LQKENI. CDR3 amino acids: CASSPIDRGYSYGYTF. DNA of the CDR3: TGTGCCAGCTCACCCATCGACAGGGGGTATTCTTATGGCTACACCTTC.

The chain recombines TRBV6-5 with TRBJ2-1; D tentatively fits TRBD1 or TRBD2 (6 bases each). V lost 6 bases and J 7 bases, leaving 16 bases between the germline ends. The CDR3 covers 14 residues. Per germline, CDR1 MNHEY and CDR2 SVGAGI. The CDR3 coding sequence is TGTGCCAGCAGCGGGGGACACTTAGGGAATGAGCAGTTCTTC. This codes for CASSGGHLGNEQFF.

As concerns this clonotype: It may be a read error: a sequence one base away is much more abundant. The chain has TRBV6-2 or TRBV6-3 and TRBJ2-3; 8 bases are shared with TRBD2. Germline V gives CDR1 MNHEY, CDR2 SVGEGT. This CDR3 region has 15 residues. As DNA, the CDR3 is TGTGCCAGCAGCAAACTAGCGGCGAGCGTCGATACGCGGTATTTT. Encoded protein: CASSKLAASVDTRYF.

This clonotype has more than one count but fewer than ten. The rearrangement uses TRBV6-5 and TRBJ1-1; D is uncertain. CDR1 MNHEY and CDR2 SVGAGI come from the germline V gene. This CDR3 has 13 amino acids. Trimming removed 2 bases from V and 6 bases from J, with 10 bases in between. Here the CDR3 reads CASSYQPRAEAFF. In nucleotides, the CDR3 is TGTGCCAGCAGTTACCAACCGAGGGCTGAAGCTTTCTTT.

The sample holds many counts of this clonotype. The V and J genes are TRBV7-8 and TRBJ2-3, with D possibly TRBD1 on 5 matching bases. The germline V gene has CDR1 SGHVS and CDR2 FQNEAQ. There are 17 residues in the CDR3. V lost 1 base and J 1 base, leaving 15 bases between the germline ends. CDR3 loop: CASSLVPNRRRTDTQYF. The CDR3, as DNA: TGTGCCAGCAGCTTAGTTCCCAACAGGCGTCGCACAGATACGCAGTATTTT.

This clonotype was observed a few times. The genes are TRBV5-5 and TRBJ1-5; no clear D. This CDR3 is built from 15 residues. Germline assignment: CDR1 SGHKS and CDR2 YYEKEE (reference sequence). V was clipped by 1 base and J by 1 base, with 9 bases between them. CDR3 protein: CASSLSGRSNQPQHF. The DNA of the CDR3 is TGTGCCAGCAGCTTGTCCGGACGGAGCAATCAGCCCCAGCATTTT.

This clonotype was observed a few times. V usage is TRBV7-9 and J usage is TRBJ2-3, with a possible D match to TRBD2 (5 bases). The CDR3 is 15 residues long. The V gene lost 0 bases and the J gene lost 3 bases, with 10 bases spanning the gap. In germline, CDR1 is SEHNR, CDR2 FQNEAQ (reference sequence). The DNA for the CDR3 is TGTGCCAGCAGCTTAGCTCTCGGGGAAACAGATACGCAGTATTTT. Translating it yields CASSLALGETDTQYF.

The chain's CDR3 is CSASSTGPNSPLHF. In DNA form, the CDR3 reads TGCAGTGCTAGTTCGACAGGACCGAATTCACCCCTCCACTTT. The gene calls are TRBV20-1 and TRBJ1-6; tentatively, D is TRBD1 (6 bases). Germline V lookup: CDR1 DFQATT, CDR2 SNEGSKA (reference sequence). There are 14 residues in the CDR3. Trimming removed 3 bases from V and 7 bases from J, with 13 bases in between.

The chain uses TRBV5-6 and TRBJ1-5; TRBD1 is a possible D gene (6 bases). The CDR3 consists of 16 residues. Per the germline V gene, CDR1 is SGHDT and CDR2 is YYEEEE. The ends were cut back, 3 bases at V and 0 bases at J, with 13 bases in the middle. The CDR3 loop reads CASSWTGTYSNQPQHF. The CDR3 bases are TGTGCCAGCAGCTGGACCGGGACATATAGCAATCAGCCCCAGCATTTT.

This clonotype was seen a handful of times. The genes are TRBV4-3 and TRBJ2-1, with a possible D match to TRBD2 (6 bases). Germline V gives CDR1 LGHNA, CDR2 YSLEER. V was clipped by 3 bases and J by 3 bases, with 18 bases between them. The CDR3 is made up of 17 amino acids. The CDR3 here is CASSQGLPGEIYNEQFF. CDR3 coding DNA: TGCGCCAGCAGCCAGGGACTGCCGGGGGAAATCTACAATGAGCAGTTCTTC.

This clonotype was detected many times. This chain links TRBV7-2 with TRBJ2-5; 10 bases match TRBD1. After removal of 5 bases from V and 4 bases from J, the junction contained 7 bases not matched to a gene. Germline CDR1 and CDR2: SGHTA and FQGNSA. This CDR3 contains 15 residues. CDR3 coding DNA: TGTGCCAGCAGCATCCGGGACAGGGGAGGAGAGACCCAGTACTTC. It is translated as CASSIRDRGGETQYF.

The chain uses TRBV5-1 and TRBJ2-1; D ambiguous. There are 15 residues in the CDR3. V lost 3 bases to trimming and J lost 0 bases, with 10 bases between them. Germline CDR1 SGHRS, CDR2 YFSETQ. Here the CDR3 DNA reads TGCGCCAGCAGCTCCGATGGCGGCTCCTACAATGAGCAGTTCTTC. Translated, it gives CASSSDGGSYNEQFF.

This clonotype has only a few counts. V is TRBV20-1 and J is TRBJ1-1; D call uncertain. The V end lost 2 bases, the J end lost 3 bases, and 7 bases lay between the germline ends. Germline CDR1 reads DFQATT; CDR2 reads SNEGSKA (reference sequence). This CDR3 spans 12 amino acids. Here the CDR3 DNA reads TGCAGTGCTAGAAACACCGACACTGAAGCTTTCTTT. This gives the protein CSARNTDTEAFF.

This clonotype was observed a few times. The chain is built from TRBV20-1 and TRBJ1-5; D is unresolved. V was clipped by 7 bases and J by 0 bases, with 10 bases between them. The CDR3 consists of 13 residues. The V gene's germline CDR1 is DFQATT and CDR2 SNEGSKA (reference sequence). The CDR3 nucleotides read TGCAGTGTATCCCCGGGTAGCAATCAGCCCCAGCATTTT. Translating gives CSVSPGSNQPQHF.

This clonotype was seen a few times. The chain has TRBV6-2 or TRBV6-3 and TRBJ2-2; possible D gene TRBD1, 5 bases. The V end lost 6 bases, the J end lost 3 bases, and 11 bases lay between the germline ends. Germline CDR1 and CDR2: MNHEY and SVGEGT. This CDR3 has 14 amino acids. This CDR3 reads CASRAGLHTGELFF. The CDR3 coding sequence is TGTGCCAGCAGGGCAGGGTTGCACACCGGGGAGCTGTTTTTT.

This clonotype was picked up a small number of times. V usage is TRBV10-3 and J usage is TRBJ2-3; 10 bases are shared with TRBD2. CDR1 and CDR2 from the germline V gene are ENHRY and SYGVKD. The CDR3 runs to 17 residues. The ends lost 4 bases at V and 4 bases at J; junction bases unmatched: 11. Written as DNA, the CDR3 is TGTGCCATCAGTGGAGTCCTAGCGGGGGAGTTATCAGATACGCAGTATTTT. Translation gives CAISGVLAGELSDTQYF.

This chain links TRBV5-1 with TRBJ1-2; D not certain. The CDR3 consists of 16 residues. V was trimmed by 0 bases and J by 0 bases, leaving 12 bases between them. CDR1 SGHRS and CDR2 YFSETQ come from the germline V gene. CDR3 in DNA: TGCGCCAGCAGCTTGGCTACTGGGGTTCCTAACTATGGCTACACCTTC. Its protein is CASSLATGVPNYGYTF.

This chain links TRBV7-6 with TRBJ2-2, with unresolved D. The CDR3 totals 16 residues. With 1 base removed from V and 5 bases from J, the gap between germline ends came to 14 bases. Germline V gene data show CDR1 as SGHVS and CDR2 as FNYEAQ. CDR3: CASSLDPETNTGELFF. In nucleotides, the CDR3 is TGTGCCAGCAGCTTAGATCCCGAAACTAATACCGGGGAGCTGTTTTTT.

This clonotype has more than one count but fewer than ten. The chain is built from TRBV5-1 and TRBJ2-1; tentatively, D is TRBD1 (6 bases). The CDR3 is 14 amino acids. Deletions cut 2 bases from V and 8 bases from J, with 14 bases between. Looked up from germline, CDR1 is SGHRS and CDR2 is YFSETQ. CDR3 protein: CASSFSPGAYEQFF. The CDR3 DNA follows: TGCGCCAGCAGCTTCTCTCCAGGGGCCTATGAGCAGTTCTTC.

The CDR3 here is CASSGNGREANYGYTF. In nucleotides, the CDR3 is TGTGCCAGCAGCGGAAACGGCAGGGAAGCTAACTATGGCTACACCTTC. V is TRBV9 and J is TRBJ1-2; a weak D match, TRBD1 (5 bases). The germline V and J ends were trimmed by 3 bases and 0 bases, with 15 bases remaining between them. Germline V gene lookup returns CDR1 SGDLS and CDR2 YYNGEE. The CDR3 runs to 16 residues.

This clonotype showed up many times. The chain couples TRBV4-1 to TRBJ2-1; TRBD1 matches 11 bases. The ends lost 2 bases at V and 7 bases at J; junction bases unmatched: 7. There are 16 residues in the CDR3. The V gene's germline CDR1 is MGHRA and CDR2 YSYEKL. The CDR3 here is CASSQQGQGATNEQFF. In nucleotides, the CDR3 is TGCGCCAGCAGCCAACAAGGACAGGGGGCGACAAATGAGCAGTTCTTC.

The rearrangement uses TRBV7-2 and TRBJ2-1; 15 bases fit TRBD2. Germline trimming cut 5 bases from V and 1 base from J; bases unmatched to any gene: 9. Germline V CDR1 and CDR2: SGHTA, FQGNSA. The CDR3 has 19 amino acids. CDR3 nucleotide sequence: TGTGCCAGCAGCCAGGGACTAGCGGGGGGTCTTTTATCCTACAATGAGCAGTTCTTC. Its translation: CASSQGLAGGLLSYNEQFF.

The table lists this clonotype with a few counts. The V and J genes are TRBV4-3 and TRBJ1-2; 8 bases agree with TRBD1. The trim removed 0 bases at V and 6 bases at J, leaving 9 bases unmatched. The CDR3 length is 16 residues. Germline assignment: CDR1 LGHNA and CDR2 YSLEER. This CDR3 reads CASSQDLNRGFDGYTF. CDR3 sequence (DNA): TGCGCCAGCAGCCAAGACTTAAACAGGGGGTTCGATGGCTACACCTTC.

The V call is TRBV18, the J call TRBJ2-7; D call uncertain. Trimming stripped 1 base from V and 4 bases from J, with 17 bases between. The CDR3 is 16 residues long. The germline V gene has CDR1 KGHSH and CDR2 LQKENI. The CDR3 region has the DNA TGTGCCAGCTCACCACAGGAGTCAAATTGGGTTTACGAGCAGTACTTC. It is translated as CASSPQESNWVYEQYF.